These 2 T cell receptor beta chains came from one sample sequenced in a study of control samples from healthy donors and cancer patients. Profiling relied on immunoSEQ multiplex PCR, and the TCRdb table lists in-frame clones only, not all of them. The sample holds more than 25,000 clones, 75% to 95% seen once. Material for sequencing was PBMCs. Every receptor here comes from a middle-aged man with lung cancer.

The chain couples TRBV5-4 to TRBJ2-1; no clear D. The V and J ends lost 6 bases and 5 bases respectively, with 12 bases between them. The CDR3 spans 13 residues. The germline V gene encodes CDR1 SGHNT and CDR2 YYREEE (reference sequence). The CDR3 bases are TGTGCCAGCATGAAAAACGCTCACAATGAGCAGTTCTTC. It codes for CASMKNAHNEQFF.

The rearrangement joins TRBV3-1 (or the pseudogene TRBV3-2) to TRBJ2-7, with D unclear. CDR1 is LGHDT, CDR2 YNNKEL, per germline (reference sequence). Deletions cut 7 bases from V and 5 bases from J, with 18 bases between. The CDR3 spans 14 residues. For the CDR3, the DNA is TGTGCCAGCAATAAATGGGGTTCACGCGACGAGCAGTACTTC. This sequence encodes CASNKWGSRDEQYF.